The TCR beta chain under discussion was sequenced for a study of early T cells in non-severe SARS-CoV-2 infection. Whole-study context: Chains stayed unpaired after sequencing of bulk RNA from unsorted whole blood. Whole-study findings and limits: VDJdb-based annotation leaned toward anti-spike CD8 responses and missed private and CD4 specificities.

Attached unique molecular identifiers marked individual cDNA molecules. In TCRdb, the 5' RACE reads were re-called with MiXCR into one record per CDR3 protein. The repertoire holds about 29,000 distinct CDR3 sequences, with 4% to 5.5% as singletons. Trimming took 3 bases from V and 2 from J, leaving 7 bases between them. CDR3 length: 13 amino acids. Comments on this clonotype: Its cognate antigen is unknown.

Sample: whole blood. The sequence came from an adult who was a healthcare worker with PCR-confirmed SARS-CoV-2 infection or an uninfected control (not recorded which). This chain connects TRBV12-3 or TRBV12-4 to TRBJ1-1, with D possibly matching TRBD1 (5 bases). The CDR3 DNA reads as TGTGCCAGCAGTTTTGGGGGTAACACTGAAGCTTTCTTT. It encodes CASSFGGNTEAFF.